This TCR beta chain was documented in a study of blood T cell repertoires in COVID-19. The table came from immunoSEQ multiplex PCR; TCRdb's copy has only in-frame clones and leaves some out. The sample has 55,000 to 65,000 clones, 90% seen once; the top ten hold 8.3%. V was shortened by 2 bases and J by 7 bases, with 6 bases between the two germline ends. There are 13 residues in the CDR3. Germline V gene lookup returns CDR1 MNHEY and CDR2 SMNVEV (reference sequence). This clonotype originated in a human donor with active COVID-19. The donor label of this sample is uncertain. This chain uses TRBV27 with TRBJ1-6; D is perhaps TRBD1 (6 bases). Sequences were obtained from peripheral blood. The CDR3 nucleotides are TGTGCCAGCAGTTTACAGGGGAATTCACCCCTCCACTTT. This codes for CASSLQGNSPLHF.